This T cell receptor beta chain was recorded in a study of technical replicates of blood from a few donors. Clones were read by immunoSEQ multiplex PCR, and TCRdb kept only the in-frame ones, dropping some. The data hold fewer than 90,000 clones, with around 94% observed a single time. The CDR3 is made up of 14 amino acids. CDR1 is SGHNT, CDR2 YYREEE, per germline (reference sequence). Trimming removed 2 bases at V and 5 bases at J, with 11 bases between. Material: T cells isolated from PBMCs. The sequence was obtained from a human donor in good health. V is TRBV5-4 and J is TRBJ2-1; the D is unclear. The CDR3 DNA reads TGTGCCAGCAGCTTAATAGGCGGCCACAATGAGCAGTTCTTC. Translating it yields CASSLIGGHNEQFF.